These T cell receptor beta chains were read from a single sample in a study of blood T cell repertoires in COVID-19. Method: immunoSEQ multiplex PCR; TCRdb's copy keeps in-frame clones and lacks some. The sample contains around 290,000 clones, more than 75% of which appear only once. Input material: peripheral blood. These receptors all stem from a woman aged 45-60 years who had recovered from COVID-19. The CDR3 runs from the conserved cysteine through the conserved F or W. D genes are given only for firm matches. Rows give clone size only sometimes, using once, few, many, or a class for an expanded clone.

TRBJ2-4,TRBV24-1,-,TRBD1,CATSDLNRGAKNIQYF,TGTGCCACCAGTGATTTGAACAGGGGAGCCAAAAACATTCAGTACTTC
TRBJ1-2,TRBV4-1,-,TRBD1,CASSQGTGSGNGYTF,TGCGCCAGCAGCCAGGGGACAGGGAGTGGAAATGGCTACACCTTC
TRBJ1-1,TRBV29-1,-,-,CSVDPGDTEAFF,TGCAGCGTAGACCCAGGGGACACTGAAGCTTTCTTT
TRBJ2-7,TRBV20-1,once,-,CSASVSALRGQYF,TGCAGTGCTAGTGTTAGTGCATTACGGGGGCAGTACTTC
TRBJ2-7,TRBV7-2,few,-,CASSLVSNSNYEQYF,TGTGCCAGCAGCTTAGTCTCTAACAGTAACTACGAGCAGTACTTC
TRBJ1-6,TRBV5-6,-,-,CASKLRRGDSPLHF,TGTGCCAGCAAACTAAGAAGGGGTGATTCACCCCTCCACTTT
TRBJ1-1,TRBV19,-,-,CASRTTPNTEAFF,TGTGCCAGTAGAACGACACCGAACACTGAAGCTTTCTTT
TRBJ1-3,TRBV7-2,-,-,CASSFINTIYF,TGTGCCAGCAGCTTTATAAACACCATATATTTT
TRBJ2-4,TRBV19,few,-,CASSPNPGLAKNIQYF,TGTGCCAGTAGTCCCAACCCAGGGCTAGCCAAAAACATTCAGTACTTC
TRBJ2-1,TRBV5-1,-,-,CASSLDRVTSEQFF,TGCGCCAGCAGCTTGGACAGGGTCACGAGTGAGCAGTTCTTC
TRBJ2-5,TRBV3-1/TRBV3-2,-,TRBD1,CASKGQGWQETQYF,TGTGCCAGTAAGGGACAGGGTTGGCAAGAGACCCAGTACTTC
TRBJ1-1,TRBV7-3,few,-,CASSLSGAGEAFF,TGTGCCAGCAGCTTAAGTGGTGCGGGTGAAGCTTTCTTT
TRBJ1-2,TRBV10-1,-,TRBD1,CASSAETGDGYTF,TGCGCCAGCAGCGCGGAGACAGGGGATGGCTACACCTTC
TRBJ1-3,TRBV28,once,TRBD1,CASSSVDRGPGNTIYF,TGTGCCAGCAGTTCCGTGGACAGGGGGCCTGGAAACACCATATATTTT
TRBJ1-1,TRBV5-1,-,TRBD1,CASSLSGGADTEAFF,TGCGCCAGCAGCTTATCAGGGGGCGCAGACACTGAAGCTTTCTTT
TRBJ2-7,TRBV12-3/TRBV12-4,-,-,CASTETGYEQYF,TGTGCCAGCACCGAGACGGGTTACGAGCAGTACTTC
TRBJ1-2,TRBV7-9,-,-,CASSLEGLYGYTF,TGTGCCAGCAGCTTAGAGGGACTATATGGCTACACCTTC